The 9 T cell receptor beta chains presented below share a single source sample, sequenced in a study of blood T cell repertoires in COVID-19. Profiled with immunoSEQ multiplex PCR; TCRdb holds only in-frame clones, not every one. The sample has some 160,000 clones, 85% seen once. The specimen was peripheral blood. The receptors were gathered from a woman of 80 years or more with COVID-19, enrolled during active disease.

The V and J genes are TRBV5-1 and TRBJ1-1, with 9 nucleotides matching TRBD1. V was pared by 5 bases and J by 3 bases, with 8 bases of the junction left unmatched. The germline V gene has CDR1 SGHRS and CDR2 YFSETQ. The length of the CDR3 is 15 residues. In DNA form, the CDR3 reads TGCGCCAGCAGACAGGGGGCCCTGCTGGACACTGAAGCTTTCTTT. Protein: CASRQGALLDTEAFF.

This clone appeared a few times. The rearrangement joins TRBV12-1 to TRBJ2-3; the table assigns TRBD2, which was not confirmed against the DNA. TRBV12-1 is noted as a pseudogene. The CDR3 is made up of 16 amino acids. The CDR3 loop reads CASSPRTSGPTDTQYF. In DNA, the CDR3 is TGTGCCAGCAGCCCAAGGACTAGCGGGCCGACAGATACGCAGTATTTT.

This clone was found once. The chain links TRBV11-1 to TRBJ2-2, with D maybe TRBD1 (5 bases). Looked up from germline, CDR1 is SGHAT and CDR2 is FQDESV (reference sequence). Trimming cost V 8 bases and J 2 bases, with 9 bases left between them. The CDR3 runs 13 residues. CDR3 amino acids: CASGAGNTGELFF. CDR3 DNA sequence: TGTGCCAGCGGGGCAGGTAACACCGGGGAGCTGTTTTTT.

V gene TRBV7-8 combines with J gene TRBJ2-2; no reliable D call. Germline V gene data show CDR1 as SGHVS and CDR2 as FQNEAQ. The CDR3 sequence is 14 residues long. The V end lost 3 bases, the J end lost 1 base, and 6 bases lay between the germline ends. The CDR3 reads CASSFNRNTGELFF. CDR3 DNA sequence: TGTGCCAGCAGCTTCAACAGGAACACCGGGGAGCTGTTTTTT.

The gene calls are TRBV4-1 and TRBJ2-7; D possibly corresponds to TRBD2 (6 bases). Trimming cost V 1 base and J 3 bases, with 13 bases left between them. The CDR3 covers 15 residues. Per the germline V gene, CDR1 is MGHRA and CDR2 is YSYEKL. The CDR3 is CASSQGPGEDYEQYF. The CDR3 DNA is TGCGCCAGCAGCCAAGGGCCGGGAGAGGACTACGAGCAGTACTTC.

The CDR3: CASSRLRTGGWDEQFF. The CDR3 coding sequence is TGTGCCAGCAGCCGCCTCCGGACAGGGGGGTGGGATGAGCAGTTCTTC. The chain couples TRBV14 to TRBJ2-1, with 10 bases lining up with TRBD1. This CDR3 region has 16 residues. The V gene end was trimmed by 4 bases and the J gene end by 8 bases; junction bases not matched to a gene: 11. Germline lookup yields CDR1 SGHDN and CDR2 FVKESK.

The chain employs TRBV5-1 and TRBJ2-5, with a weak D call TRBD1 (5 bases). The germline V gene encodes CDR1 SGHRS and CDR2 YFSETQ. The CDR3 loop spans 15 amino acids. Between the trimmed V and J ends, which lost 4 bases and 6 bases, there was a span of 19 bases. The CDR3, as DNA: TGCGCCAGCAGCCCCCAGCCAGGGCTGGGGCAGACCCAGTACTTC. Translation: CASSPQPGLGQTQYF. The full variable domain, completed using reference TRBV5-1 and TRBJ2-5, is KAGVTQTPRYLIKTRGQQVTLSCSPISGHRSVSWYQQTPGQGLQFLFEYFSETQRNKGNFPGRFSGRQFSNSRSEMNVSTLELGDSALYLCASSPQPGLGQTQYFGPGTRLLVL.

CDR3 coding DNA: TGTGCCAGCAGTCCTCTAGCGGGGGTGGAGACCCAGTACTTC. Translated, it gives CASSPLAGVETQYF. The chain links TRBV7-9 to TRBJ2-5; TRBD2 matches at 10 bases. Germline CDR1 SEHNR, CDR2 FQNEAQ (reference sequence). The CDR3 contains 14 residues. The junction had 6 bases not matched to a gene; V was cut back by 6 bases and J by 5 bases.

This chain links TRBV6-6 with TRBJ1-2; no firm D call. This CDR3 has 12 amino acids. Trimming cost V 7 bases and J 1 base, with 7 bases left between them. Germline loops: CDR1 MNHNY, CDR2 SVGAGI (reference sequence). This chain's CDR3 is CASTELNYGYTF. CDR3 DNA sequence: TGTGCCAGCACGGAGCTTAACTATGGCTACACCTTC.